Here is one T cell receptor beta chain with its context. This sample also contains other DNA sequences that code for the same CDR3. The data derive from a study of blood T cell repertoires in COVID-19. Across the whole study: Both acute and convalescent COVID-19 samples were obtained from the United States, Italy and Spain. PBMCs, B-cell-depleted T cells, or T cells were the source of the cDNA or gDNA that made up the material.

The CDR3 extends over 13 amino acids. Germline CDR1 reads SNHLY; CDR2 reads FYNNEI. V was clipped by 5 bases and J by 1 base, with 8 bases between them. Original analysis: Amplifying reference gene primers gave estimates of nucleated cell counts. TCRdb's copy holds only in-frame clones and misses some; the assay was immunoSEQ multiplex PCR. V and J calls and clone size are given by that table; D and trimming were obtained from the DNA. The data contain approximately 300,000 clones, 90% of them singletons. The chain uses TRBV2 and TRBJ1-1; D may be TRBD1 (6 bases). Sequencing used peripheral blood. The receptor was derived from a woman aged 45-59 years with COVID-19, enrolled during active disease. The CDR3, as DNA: TGTGCCAGCAGTATACAGGGGAACACTGAAGCTTTCTTT. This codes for CASSIQGNTEAFF.